This T cell receptor (beta chain) is from a study of cytomegalovirus exposure and HLA in healthy donors. The V and J ends lost 4 bases and 5 bases respectively, with 21 bases between them. The germline V gene encodes CDR1 LGHNA and CDR2 YSLEER. The CDR3 has 17 amino acids. This PCR relied on a set of 60 Vbeta primers and 13 Jbeta primers. Assay used: immunoSEQ multiplex PCR; TCRdb lists only in-frame clones, some missing. Found here are approximately 240,000 clones, roughly 90% of them singletons; the top ten hold 0.9% to 1.1%. The chain carries TRBV4-3 and TRBJ2-1; TRBD2 might be the D (5 bases). This sequence was found in a woman between 18 and 30 years old in good health and CMV-seronegative. The sequenced material came from PBMCs. CDR3 bases: TGCGCCAGCAGCCCGTCGGTGGGAGTGGGCCTCCACAATGAGCAGTTCTTC. This translates into CASSPSVGVGLHNEQFF.